The 14 T cell receptor beta chains presented below share a single source sample, sequenced in a study of T cell responses to AZD1222 COVID-19 vaccine. The protocol was immunoSEQ multiplex PCR, while the TCRdb copy is restricted to in-frame clones and leaves out a portion. Found here are about 150,000 clones, about 87% of them singletons; the top ten hold around 3.4%. The sequencing used peripheral blood, collected on day 0 of MenACWY control vaccination. These receptors originate from an adult in good health.

CDR3 DNA sequence: TGTGCCAGCAGTTACACAGGGGGTAATCAGCCCCAGCATTTT. The encoded protein is CASSYTGGNQPQHF. V usage is TRBV6-2 or TRBV6-3 and J usage is TRBJ1-5, with TRBD1 matching 8 bases. With 2 bases clipped from V and 4 bases from J, the junction kept 1 base outside the gene matches. The CDR3 runs to 14 residues. Germline loops: CDR1 MNHEY, CDR2 SVGEGT.

V is TRBV24-1 and J is TRBJ2-5; D unclear. This CDR3 region has 14 residues. Trimming shortened V by 0 bases and J by 5 bases, and 9 bases separated the two germline ends. CDR1 and CDR2 from the germline V gene are KGHDR and SFDVKD. CDR3 amino acids: CATSDLLDQETQYF. The DNA of the CDR3 is TGTGCCACCAGTGATTTGTTGGATCAGGAGACCCAGTACTTC.

The J gene is TRBJ2-7, the V gene TRBV9, with 7 bases fitting TRBD1. The CDR3 runs to 14 residues. Trimming cost V 3 bases and J 6 bases; bases outside gene matches: 9. Germline CDR1 reads SGDLS; CDR2 reads YYNGEE. This chain's CDR3 is CASSEVDRLGEQYF. CDR3 DNA sequence: TGTGCCAGCAGCGAGGTGGACAGGTTGGGCGAGCAGTACTTC. The full variable domain, in which reference TRBV9 and TRBJ2-7 provide the parts outside the CDR3, is DSGVTQTPKHLITATGQRVTLRCSPRSGDLSVYWYQQSLDQGLQFLIQYYNGEERAKGNILERFSAQQFPDLHSELNLSSLELGDSALYFCASSEVDRLGEQYFGPGTRLTVT.

DNA of the CDR3: TGTGCCTGGAGTGATCGGGACAGGGACCGCTACACCTTC. Amino acids: CAWSDRDRDRYTF. This chain uses TRBV30 with TRBJ1-2; 9 nucleotides line up with TRBD1. Unmatched junction bases numbered 6, after V lost 1 base and J lost 9 bases. From germline, CDR1 is GTSNPN and CDR2 SVGIG (reference sequence). The CDR3 sequence is 13 residues long. The full variable domain, its missing parts supplied by reference TRBV30 and TRBJ1-2, is SQTIHQWPATLVQPVGSPLSLECTVEGTSNPNLYWYRQAAGRGLQLLFYSVGIGQISSEVPQNLSASRPQDRQFILSSKKLLLSDSGFYLCAWSDRDRDRYTFGSGTRLTVV.

This clone showed up just a few times. The gene calls are TRBV5-6 and TRBJ1-2; D unresolved. The CDR3 spans 13 residues. Between the trimmed V and J ends, which lost 4 bases and 4 bases, there was a span of 11 bases. CDR1 and CDR2 from the germline V gene are SGHDT and YYEEEE. The CDR3 protein is CASSIRGGYGYTF. The CDR3 nucleotides read TGTGCCAGCAGCATCAGAGGCGGCTATGGCTACACCTTC.

This chain links TRBV29-1 with TRBJ2-7; no clear D. CDR3 length equals 12 residues. Trimming took 5 bases from V and 2 from J, leaving 10 bases between them. The germline CDR1 and CDR2 sequences are SQVTM and ANQGSEA. The CDR3 coding sequence is TGCAGCGTTCAAGGGCCGCCCTACGAGCAGTACTTC. Amino acids: CSVQGPPYEQYF.

The rearrangement joins TRBV28 to TRBJ1-4; D unclear. V lost 6 bases and J 4 bases, leaving 15 bases between the germline ends. The germline V gene has CDR1 MDHEN and CDR2 SYDVKM. The CDR3 consists of 15 residues. The CDR3 reads CASSPAGADNEKLFF. In DNA, the CDR3 is TGTGCCAGCAGCCCAGCGGGCGCGGATAATGAAAAACTGTTTTTT.

J is TRBJ1-1 and V is TRBV20-1; D unclear. V lost 4 bases and J lost 7, with 7 bases in between. This CDR3 is 10 amino acids long. Germline values: CDR1 DFQATT, CDR2 SNEGSKA (reference sequence). The CDR3 sequence: CSAIGVEAFF. In DNA, the CDR3 is TGCAGTGCTATCGGGGTTGAAGCTTTCTTT.

The rearrangement uses TRBV10-3 and TRBJ1-1; 7 bases fit TRBD1. Germline CDR1 reads ENHRY; CDR2 reads SYGVKD. This CDR3 has 14 amino acids. V was pared by 2 bases and J by 3 bases, with 3 bases of the junction left unmatched. The CDR3 DNA reads TGTGCCATCAGTGAGGGGCAGGGGGACACTGAAGCTTTCTTT. Encoded protein: CAISEGQGDTEAFF.

The rearrangement joins TRBV4-1 to TRBJ2-7; 11 bases align to TRBD2. The CDR3 runs to 15 residues. Trimming removed 2 bases from V and 2 bases from J; junction bases left unmatched: 2. The germline V gene has CDR1 MGHRA and CDR2 YSYEKL. Written as DNA, the CDR3 is TGCGCCAGCAGCCAACTAGCGGGGGGAACCTACGAGCAGTACTTC. Its protein product is CASSQLAGGTYEQYF.

The chain joins TRBV6-5 to TRBJ1-6; maybe TRBD1 (5 bases). V shed 8 bases and J shed 9 bases, with 17 bases lying between them. The germline V gene encodes CDR1 MNHEY and CDR2 SVGAGI. The CDR3 covers 14 residues. In nucleotides, the CDR3 is TGTGCCAGCCGCCCGGCCAGGGAGGTTTCACCCCTCCACTTT. It is translated as CASRPAREVSPLHF.

This clone was detected once. The genes are TRBV19 and TRBJ1-1; D is ambiguous. Trimming took 3 bases from V and 2 from J, leaving 10 bases between them. The CDR3 runs 14 residues. Germline V gene lookup returns CDR1 LNHDA and CDR2 SQIVND (reference sequence). For the CDR3, the DNA is TGTGCCAGTAGTATTAGCGGCTCTAACACTGAAGCTTTCTTT. Translating gives CASSISGSNTEAFF.

This sequence joins TRBV28 and TRBJ2-3; D tentatively fits TRBD1 or TRBD2 (6 bases each). This CDR3 spans 14 amino acids. V was clipped by 6 bases and J by 3 bases, with 13 bases between them. CDR1 is MDHEN, CDR2 SYDVKM, per germline. CDR3 DNA: TGTGCCAGCAGACTAGGGGGGAGAACAGATACGCAGTATTTT. Translated: CASRLGGRTDTQYF.

The chain uses TRBV19 and TRBJ1-2; no firm D call. This CDR3 spans 12 amino acids. Germline CDR1 LNHDA, CDR2 SQIVND (reference sequence). V was trimmed by 8 bases and J by 9 bases, leaving 16 bases between them. DNA of the CDR3: TGTGCCAGTTCCCTGGCGGCTTTGAGCTACACCTTC. Encoded protein: CASSLAALSYTF.